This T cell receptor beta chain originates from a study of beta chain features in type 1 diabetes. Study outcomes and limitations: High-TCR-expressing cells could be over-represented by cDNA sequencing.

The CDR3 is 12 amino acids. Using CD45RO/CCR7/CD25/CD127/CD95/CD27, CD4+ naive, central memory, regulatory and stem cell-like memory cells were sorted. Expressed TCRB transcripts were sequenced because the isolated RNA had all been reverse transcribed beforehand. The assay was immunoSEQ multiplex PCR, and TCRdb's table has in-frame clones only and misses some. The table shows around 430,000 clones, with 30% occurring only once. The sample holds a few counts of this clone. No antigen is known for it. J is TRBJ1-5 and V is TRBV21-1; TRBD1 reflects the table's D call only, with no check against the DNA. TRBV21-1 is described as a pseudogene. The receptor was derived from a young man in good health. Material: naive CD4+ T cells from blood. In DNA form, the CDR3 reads TGTGCCAGGAACTTAGGGGGTCAGCCCCAGCATTTT. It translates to CARNLGGQPQHF.